Each of the 23 T cell receptor beta chains below was sequenced from the same sample in a study of OX40 agonist ivuxolimab in advanced cancers. Repertoires were generated with immunoSEQ multiplex PCR, while TCRdb's copy carries only in-frame clones and drops some. This sample has roughly 35,000 clones, with 92% found just once. Specimen: CD4+ or CD8+ T cells sorted from blood, collected in a trial of the OX40 agonist ivuxolimab. These receptor sequences come from an adult with an advanced solid tumor such as melanoma, head and neck, liver or kidney cancer.

The chain uses TRBV27 and TRBJ2-7; 10 bases fit TRBD2. The CDR3 runs 15 residues. The V gene's germline CDR1 is MNHEY and CDR2 SMNVEV (reference sequence). V lost 6 bases to trimming and J lost 6 bases; unmatched junction nucleotides: 11. CDR3 nucleotides: TGTGCCAGCAGCCGACACCCAGCGGGAGGGCCCGAGCAGTACTTC. As protein: CASSRHPAGGPEQYF.

The chain combines TRBV7-9 with TRBJ2-1, with D perhaps matching TRBD1 or TRBD2 (6 bases each). The CDR3 covers 16 residues. Trimming removed 8 bases at V and 1 base at J, with 18 bases between. Looked up from germline, CDR1 is SEHNR and CDR2 is FQNEAQ (reference sequence). The CDR3 bases are TGTGCCAGCGTAGCTTCGGGGGCGCCTTCCTACAATGAGCAGTTCTTC. It codes for CASVASGAPSYNEQFF. Looking up the rest from reference TRBV7-9 and TRBJ2-1 gives the full variable domain: DTGVSQNPRHKITKRGQNVTFRCDPISEHNRLYWYRQTLGQGPEFLTYFQNEAQLEKSRLLSDRFSAERPKGSFSTLEIQRTEQGDSAMYLCASVASGAPSYNEQFFGPGTRLTVL.

This clone was seen a single time. J is TRBJ2-7 and V is TRBV11-2; 7 nucleotides align to TRBD2. The CDR3 consists of 16 residues. From germline, CDR1 is SGHAT and CDR2 FQNNGV. V was clipped by 5 bases and J by 1 base; unmatched bases: 11. The CDR3 region has the DNA TGTGCCAGCAGCGCCATCGGGACTATCCCTTCCTACGAGCAGTACTTC. Its translation: CASSAIGTIPSYEQYF.

The chain couples TRBV19 to TRBJ2-7; possible D gene TRBD2, 6 bases. This CDR3 spans 15 amino acids. Germline V lookup: CDR1 LNHDA, CDR2 SQIVND (reference sequence). V lost 5 bases to trimming and J lost 1 base, with 15 bases between them. CDR3 in DNA: TGTGCCAGTAGTTTGGGAGGCCTTGGTTCCTACGAGCAGTACTTC. As protein: CASSLGGLGSYEQYF.

The rearrangement joins TRBV11-2 to TRBJ2-5; no reliable D call. Deletions cut 1 base from V and 5 bases from J, with 14 bases between. The CDR3 runs 15 residues. Per the germline V gene, CDR1 is SGHAT and CDR2 is FQNNGV. CDR3 region: CASSLGPTAGETQYF. The CDR3 nucleotides read TGTGCCAGCAGCTTAGGCCCCACCGCCGGGGAGACCCAGTACTTC.

The chain carries TRBV9 and TRBJ2-3; possibly TRBD1 or TRBD2 for D (5 bases each). CDR3 length: 14 residues. Germline CDR1 is SGDLS and CDR2 is YYNGEE. The V end lost 4 bases, the J end lost 2 bases, and 11 bases lay between the germline ends. CDR3 sequence: CASSPGADTDTQYF. CDR3 sequence (DNA): TGTGCCAGCAGCCCCGGGGCGGACACAGATACGCAGTATTTT. The complete variable domain, with remaining parts taken from reference TRBV9 and TRBJ2-3, reads DSGVTQTPKHLITATGQRVTLRCSPRSGDLSVYWYQQSLDQGLQFLIQYYNGEERAKGNILERFSAQQFPDLHSELNLSSLELGDSALYFCASSPGADTDTQYFGPGTRLTVL.

The gene calls are TRBV9 and TRBJ2-5; 11 bases agree with TRBD2. V lost 2 bases, J lost 1 base, and 1 base stayed unmatched. Germline V CDR1 and CDR2: SGDLS, YYNGEE. The CDR3 runs to 15 residues. CDR3 residues: CASSVGTSGQETQYF. The CDR3 DNA reads TGTGCCAGCAGCGTGGGGACTAGCGGCCAAGAGACCCAGTACTTC.

The chain combines TRBV9 with TRBJ2-7; 7 bases line up with TRBD2. The CDR3 runs to 15 residues. V trimming: 0 bases; J trimming: 0 bases; junction bases outside the gene matches: 3. Germline V CDR1 and CDR2: SGDLS, YYNGEE. CDR3 in DNA: TGTGCCAGCAGCGTAGGGCTAGCGGACTCCTACGAGCAGTACTTC. Its translation is CASSVGLADSYEQYF. Supplemented by reference TRBV9 and TRBJ2-7, the full variable domain reads DSGVTQTPKHLITATGQRVTLRCSPRSGDLSVYWYQQSLDQGLQFLIQYYNGEERAKGNILERFSAQQFPDLHSELNLSSLELGDSALYFCASSVGLADSYEQYFGPGTRLTVT.

The CDR3 DNA reads TGTGCCAGCAGCTTCTTGTCCCGGGGGGGCGTAACAGATACGCAGTATTTT. This codes for CASSFLSRGGVTDTQYF. The J gene is TRBJ2-3, the V gene TRBV5-4; TRBD2 aligns across 8 bases. Germline V gene data show CDR1 as SGHNT and CDR2 as YYREEE (reference sequence). The CDR3 spans 17 residues. The J segment lost 3 bases and the V segment lost 2 bases, leaving 11 bases of the junction unmatched.

The chain uses TRBV4-3 and TRBJ2-1; 9 bases match TRBD2. This CDR3 comprises 16 residues. Germline CDR1 and CDR2: LGHNA and YSLEER. The ends lost 1 base at V and 7 bases at J; junction bases unmatched: 8. The CDR3 nucleotides are TGCGCCAGCAGCCAAGGCAGCGGGAGGCCCTTAAATGAGCAGTTCTTC. Translating gives CASSQGSGRPLNEQFF.

This clone was seen a single time. V and J are TRBV11-2 and TRBJ2-3, with 8 bases that match TRBD1. Trimming took 0 bases from V and 0 from J; bases not matched to a gene: 14. The CDR3 extends over 20 amino acids. Germline CDR1 is SGHAT and CDR2 is FQNNGV. The CDR3 nucleotides read TGTGCCAGCAGCTTAGAGGACAGGGTAGGAAGGGATTTTAGCACAGATACGCAGTATTTT. Amino acid sequence: CASSLEDRVGRDFSTDTQYF.

The chain joins TRBV6-5 to TRBJ2-1; the D gene is possibly TRBD1 (6 bases). The CDR3 covers 15 residues. The germline V gene has CDR1 MNHEY and CDR2 SVGAGI. Trimming took off 4 bases at V and 3 bases at J, with 13 bases between the two ends. The CDR3 spells CASSLSSDSYNEQFF. For the CDR3, the DNA is TGTGCCAGCAGTTTATCCTCGGACAGCTACAATGAGCAGTTCTTC.

This sequence joins TRBV28 and TRBJ1-5; no reliable D call. Germline values: CDR1 MDHEN, CDR2 SYDVKM. The V and J ends lost 10 bases and 1 base respectively, with 11 bases between them. This CDR3 is 13 amino acids long. CDR3 amino acids: CAISGSSNQPQHF. The CDR3 nucleotides are TGTGCCATTTCGGGCTCGAGCAATCAGCCCCAGCATTTT.

V usage is TRBV19 and J usage is TRBJ2-6; 10 bases match TRBD1. CDR1 LNHDA and CDR2 SQIVND come from the germline V gene (reference sequence). The trim removed 4 bases at V and 0 bases at J, leaving 9 bases unmatched. The CDR3 loop spans 19 amino acids. In DNA, the CDR3 is TGTGCCAGTAGTAGATTTCCGGGACAGGGGCTCTCTGGGGCCAACGTCCTGACTTTC. Protein product: CASSRFPGQGLSGANVLTF.

V gene TRBV19 combines with J gene TRBJ1-1; unclear D gene. Trimming took off 7 bases at V and 0 bases at J, with 9 bases between the two ends. This CDR3 region has 13 residues. CDR1 is LNHDA and CDR2 is SQIVND in the germline V gene (reference sequence). The DNA of the CDR3 is TGTGCCAGTACTTTGGGTGTGAACACTGAAGCTTTCTTT. Protein: CASTLGVNTEAFF.

The rearrangement links TRBV5-8 to TRBJ2-7; the match to TRBD1 covers 8 bases. V lost 0 bases, J lost 2 bases, and 1 base stayed unmatched. The germline V gene has CDR1 SGHTS and CDR2 YDEGEE. This CDR3 is built from 14 residues. CDR3 in amino acids: CASSLGTGTYEQYF. The CDR3 nucleotides read TGTGCCAGCAGCTTGGGGACAGGGACCTACGAGCAGTACTTC.

The genes are TRBV11-2 and TRBJ2-1; 7 nucleotides align to TRBD2. This CDR3 is 15 amino acids long. Per germline, CDR1 SGHAT and CDR2 FQNNGV. V lost 0 bases, J lost 8 bases, and 7 bases stayed unmatched. CDR3 residues: CASSLEIAGVDEQFF. The DNA of the CDR3 is TGTGCCAGCAGCTTAGAGATAGCGGGTGTCGATGAGCAGTTCTTC.

The chain joins TRBV4-1 to TRBJ1-1; the D is unclear. The germline CDR1 and CDR2 sequences are MGHRA and YSYEKL. This CDR3 is built from 17 residues. Trimming shortened V by 4 bases and J by 5 bases, and 23 bases separated the two germline ends. In DNA, the CDR3 is TGCGCCAGCAGCCCAATCAAAGAAGTTGGTTTGGGGACTGAAGCTTTCTTT. As protein: CASSPIKEVGLGTEAFF.

This clone was seen a single time. The chain joins TRBV7-9 to TRBJ2-7; 10 bases match TRBD2. Germline trimming cut 3 bases from V and 4 bases from J; bases unmatched to any gene: 6. CDR1 and CDR2 from the germline V gene are SEHNR and FQNEAQ (reference sequence). There are 15 residues in the CDR3. As DNA, the CDR3 is TGTGCCAGCAGCTTTTCAGCGGGAGGGCCGTACGAGCAGTACTTC. Residues: CASSFSAGGPYEQYF. The whole variable domain, remainder taken from reference TRBV7-9 and TRBJ2-7, is DTGVSQNPRHKITKRGQNVTFRCDPISEHNRLYWYRQTLGQGPEFLTYFQNEAQLEKSRLLSDRFSAERPKGSFSTLEIQRTEQGDSAMYLCASSFSAGGPYEQYFGPGTRLTVT.

The chain combines TRBV7-3 with TRBJ2-7; D gene ambiguous. This CDR3 has 13 amino acids. The germline CDR1 and CDR2 sequences are SGHTA and FQGTGA. The germline V and J ends were trimmed by 4 bases and 5 bases, with 12 bases remaining between them. The chain's CDR3 is CASSSAVGDEQYF. The CDR3 DNA sequence: TGTGCCAGCAGCTCCGCGGTTGGAGACGAGCAGTACTTC. Supplemented by reference TRBV7-3 and TRBJ2-7, the full variable domain reads GAGVSQTPSNKVTEKGKYVELRCDPISGHTALYWYRQSLGQGPEFLIYFQGTGAADDSGLPNDRFFAVRPEGSVSTLKIQRTERGDSAVYLCASSSAVGDEQYFGPGTRLTVT.

The chain is built from TRBV19 and TRBJ1-2; tentative D call: TRBD1 (6 bases). The CDR3 extends over 13 amino acids. Germline V gene lookup returns CDR1 LNHDA and CDR2 SQIVND (reference sequence). Trimming removed 6 bases at V and 7 bases at J, with 15 bases between. DNA for the CDR3: TGTGCCAGTAGCCCAGAGGCAGGGGTTGGCTACACCTTC. Translation: CASSPEAGVGYTF.

The chain has TRBV30 and TRBJ2-2; D assignment may be TRBD1 or TRBD2 (6 bases each). CDR1 is GTSNPN and CDR2 is SVGIG in the germline V gene (reference sequence). This CDR3 is built from 15 residues. Trimming pared 5 bases from V and 5 bases from J, leaving 18 bases between. CDR3 sequence reads: CAWRGGLRRTGELFF. The CDR3 region has the DNA TGTGCCTGGCGTGGGGGGCTACGGCGGACCGGGGAGCTGTTTTTT. The complete variable domain, with remaining parts taken from reference TRBV30 and TRBJ2-2, reads SQTIHQWPATLVQPVGSPLSLECTVEGTSNPNLYWYRQAAGRGLQLLFYSVGIGQISSEVPQNLSASRPQDRQFILSSKKLLLSDSGFYLCAWRGGLRRTGELFFGEGSRLTVL.

The rearrangement uses TRBV4-1 and TRBJ2-7, with a weak D call TRBD2 (5 bases). The CDR3 is made up of 13 amino acids. CDR1 MGHRA and CDR2 YSYEKL come from the germline V gene. V was clipped by 5 bases and J by 3 bases, with 11 bases between them. For the CDR3, the DNA is TGCGCCAGCAGCGGAATCGGGAACTACGAGCAGTACTTC. It translates to CASSGIGNYEQYF.